This T cell receptor (beta chain) originates from a study of cytomegalovirus exposure and HLA in healthy donors. Overall study findings and caveats: Most TCR sequences were rare, but some public TCRs occurred in many donors. Overall, some 160 TCR beta chains were annotated as cytomegalovirus-associated.

Primers: 60 Vbeta forward and 13 Jbeta reverse. As handled by the study authors: The authors later counted some 76 million unique TCR beta chains, some 11 million of them shared. Only in-frame clones appear in the TCRdb table, and some are missing; sequencing was by immunoSEQ multiplex PCR. From that table come the V and J calls and clone size; the DNA was used to work out D and trimming. Of fewer than 200,000 clones detected, about 80% appear once; the ten largest clones hold around 0.96%. As to this clone: Its matching antigen is unknown.

Germline values: CDR1 SGHAT, CDR2 FQNNGV. The CDR3 consists of 16 residues. The trim removed 5 bases at V and 0 bases at J, leaving 6 bases unmatched. The origin of this receptor is a woman in her fifties or sixties in good health and CMV-seropositive. This chain connects TRBV11-2 to TRBJ2-7; 11 bases are shared with TRBD2. The sample comprised PBMCs. The CDR3 loop is CASSPRLAGHSYEQYF. Written as DNA, the CDR3 is TGTGCCAGCAGCCCTCGACTAGCGGGACACTCCTACGAGCAGTACTTC.